A single sample gave rise to the 10 T cell receptor beta chains below, sequenced in a study of PD-1 blockade in classical Hodgkin lymphoma. All the patients suffered relapse after autologous stem cell transplantation, and brentuximab vedotin exposure differed. Measured with immunoSEQ multiplex PCR; TCRdb has only the in-frame clones, and not every one. The table lists 50,000 to 65,000 clones, more than 75% of them singletons, with around 5.4% in the top ten. Sequencing used peripheral blood mononuclear cells (PBMCs), obtained before the second cycle of nivolumab. Source of these receptors: a human donor with classical Hodgkin lymphoma.

The chain has TRBV20-1 and TRBJ1-2; D is unresolved. V lost 6 bases, J lost 5 bases, and 10 bases lay in between. There are 11 residues in the CDR3. Per the germline V gene, CDR1 is DFQATT and CDR2 is SNEGSKA (reference sequence). As DNA, the CDR3 is TGCAGTGCCCCCCTGGGTTATGGCTACACCTTC. Translation: CSAPLGYGYTF.

This chain uses TRBV14 with TRBJ1-1; D gene ambiguous. The CDR3 consists of 14 residues. Germline CDR1 SGHDN, CDR2 FVKESK. V was trimmed by 2 bases and J by 1 base, leaving 8 bases between them. The CDR3 here is CASSQFPQNTEAFF. As DNA, the CDR3 is TGTGCCAGCAGCCAATTCCCGCAGAACACTGAAGCTTTCTTT.

This rearrangement joins TRBV4-1 to TRBJ2-1; 7 nucleotides match TRBD2. CDR1 MGHRA and CDR2 YSYEKL come from the germline V gene. This CDR3 is 15 amino acids long. V lost 1 base and J lost 1; bases outside the gene matches: 1. CDR3 nucleotides: TGCGCCAGCAGCCAAGGGGGACTATCCTACAATGAGCAGTTCTTC. Amino acids: CASSQGGLSYNEQFF.

The genes are TRBV5-1 and TRBJ2-1; the D is unclear. Between the trimmed V and J ends, which lost 10 bases and 7 bases, there was a span of 21 bases. The CDR3 consists of 14 residues. The germline CDR1 and CDR2 sequences are SGHRS and YFSETQ. CDR3 sequence reads: CASQPGAMGNEQFF. The CDR3 DNA sequence: TGCGCCTCTCAACCGGGCGCCATGGGGAATGAGCAGTTCTTC.

The gene calls are TRBV5-1 and TRBJ1-1, with no clear D. This CDR3 contains 13 residues. Germline lookup yields CDR1 SGHRS and CDR2 YFSETQ. Trimming took 1 base from V and 2 from J, leaving 6 bases between them. The CDR3 region is CASSLQSNTEAFF. Here the CDR3 DNA reads TGCGCCAGCAGCTTGCAATCCAACACTGAAGCTTTCTTT.

V usage is TRBV6-1 and J usage is TRBJ2-3; possibly TRBD1 for D (5 bases). Germline V lookup: CDR1 MNHNS, CDR2 SASEGT. The length of the CDR3 is 15 residues. V lost 0 bases, J lost 6 bases, and 13 bases lay in between. This CDR3 reads CASSEAFRGFDTQYF. The CDR3 nucleotides read TGTGCCAGCAGTGAAGCCTTTAGGGGTTTTGATACGCAGTATTTT.

The gene calls are TRBV5-1 and TRBJ2-5; D may be TRBD2 (6 bases). CDR3 length equals 14 residues. V was trimmed by 4 bases and J by 0 bases, leaving 10 bases between them. CDR1 and CDR2 from the germline V gene are SGHRS and YFSETQ. The CDR3 DNA is TGCGCCAGCAGCCGGGACTGGTACCAAGAGACCCAGTACTTC. Its translation: CASSRDWYQETQYF.

The CDR3 DNA sequence: TGTGCCTGGAGTGGCGGTAGCGGGGGGGCGGTTGTCAATGAGCAGTTCTTC. It yields the protein CAWSGGSGGAVVNEQFF. J is TRBJ2-1 and V is TRBV30, with 11 nucleotides matching TRBD2. The CDR3 has 17 amino acids. Germline V gives CDR1 GTSNPN, CDR2 SVGIG (reference sequence). Trimming removed 1 base from V and 6 bases from J; junction bases left unmatched: 11.

V usage is TRBV11-3 and J usage is TRBJ2-2; 9 bases are a match to TRBD2. Germline values: CDR1 SGHNT, CDR2 YENEEA. Unmatched junction bases numbered 6, after V lost 2 bases and J lost 5 bases. The CDR3 loop spans 16 amino acids. The CDR3 loop is CASSLSLAGRTGELFF. Here the CDR3 DNA reads TGTGCCAGCAGCTTAAGCCTAGCGGGGAGGACCGGGGAGCTGTTTTTT.

With regard to this clone: The germline gene is not matched at one end of the junction; a read error may be the cause. Other DNA variants within this sample encode the same CDR3. The chain employs TRBV5-6 and TRBJ2-3; 8 nucleotides agree with TRBD2. The CDR3 is made up of 16 amino acids. CDR1 SGHDT and CDR2 YYEEEE come from the germline V gene. CDR3 protein: CASSLVAAGEPNTQYF. The DNA of the CDR3 is TGTGCCAGCAGCTTGGTGGCAGCGGGGGAGCCTAATACACAGTATTTT.